Following are 24 T cell receptor beta chains from one sample sequenced in a study of blood T cell repertoires in COVID-19. Here immunoSEQ multiplex PCR was the method, and the copy in TCRdb shows in-frame clones only, minus some. This repertoire shows 110,000 to 150,000 clones, around nine tenths found once; its top ten account for approximately 5.4%. The sequenced sample consisted of peripheral blood. These receptors originate from a human donor in a cohort sampled during active COVID-19.

The rearrangement joins TRBV28 to TRBJ2-7; TRBD1 matches 10 bases. Germline-derived CDR1 and CDR2 are MDHEN and SYDVKM. The CDR3 loop spans 16 amino acids. Unmatched junction bases numbered 12, after V lost 5 bases and J lost 5 bases. The CDR3 is CASSPAPGQGLNEQYF. CDR3 nucleotide sequence: TGTGCCAGCAGTCCTGCACCGGGACAGGGGTTAAACGAGCAGTACTTC. The full variable domain, with the rest looked up from reference TRBV28 and TRBJ2-7, is DVKVTQSSRYLVKRTGEKVFLECVQDMDHENMFWYRQDPGLGLRLIYFSYDVKMKEKGDIPEGYSVSREKKERFSLILESASTNQTSMYLCASSPAPGQGLNEQYFGPGTRLTVT.

A note on this clone: The same CDR3 is also encoded by other DNA sequences in this sample. This chain connects TRBV12-3 or TRBV12-4 to TRBJ1-1; 7 positions match TRBD1. V shed 5 bases and J 5 bases; nucleotides not matched to a gene: 5. CDR3 length: 13 amino acids. The CDR3 coding sequence is TGTGCCAGCAGTAGGGACAGAGGGACTGAAGCTTTCTTT. Its translation: CASSRDRGTEAFF.

The rearrangement links TRBV5-1 to TRBJ1-6, with 8 bases that match TRBD1. CDR3 size: 15 residues. Germline loops: CDR1 SGHRS, CDR2 YFSETQ. V was clipped by 4 bases and J by 10 bases; unmatched bases: 10. CDR3 nucleotides: TGCGCCAGCAGCATTGAACAGGGGGGGGTATCACCCCTCCACTTT. The encoded protein is CASSIEQGGVSPLHF.

The chain joins TRBV9 to TRBJ2-1, with 9 bases lining up with TRBD1. V lost 5 bases and J lost 7; bases outside the gene matches: 10. The CDR3 extends over 15 amino acids. Germline CDR1 SGDLS, CDR2 YYNGEE. In DNA form, the CDR3 reads TGTGCCAGCAGTCCCGGGACAGGGAGTGTTAATGAGCAGTTCTTC. Its protein product is CASSPGTGSVNEQFF.

This sequence joins TRBV27 and TRBJ2-7, with 8 bases identical to TRBD1. V lost 6 bases, J lost 6 bases, and 4 bases stayed unmatched. This CDR3 is built from 12 residues. Germline CDR1 is MNHEY and CDR2 is SMNVEV (reference sequence). In DNA form, the CDR3 reads TGTGCCAGCAGGACAGGGGCGGCCGAGCAGTACTTC. As protein: CASRTGAAEQYF.

CDR3 loop: CASSSETSGGLSHEQFF. The CDR3 coding sequence is TGCGCCAGCAGCTCCGAGACTAGCGGGGGCCTTTCGCATGAGCAGTTCTTC. V and J are TRBV5-1 and TRBJ2-1, with 12 nucleotides matching TRBD2. With 3 bases clipped from V and 8 bases from J, the junction kept 12 bases outside the gene matches. Germline CDR1 is SGHRS and CDR2 is YFSETQ. This CDR3 is 17 amino acids long.

This chain joins TRBV3-1 (or the pseudogene TRBV3-2) and TRBJ1-1; D ambiguous. There are 15 residues in the CDR3. V gave up 4 bases and J gave up 0 bases, with 12 bases separating them. Germline CDR1 and CDR2: LGHDT and YNNKEL (reference sequence). The CDR3 region is CASSPRGRMNTEAFF. CDR3 sequence (DNA): TGTGCCAGCAGCCCGCGCGGGAGGATGAACACTGAAGCTTTCTTT.

The V call is TRBV27, the J call TRBJ2-7; TRBD2 matches 7 bases. This CDR3 is 14 amino acids long. V was pared by 4 bases and J by 2 bases, with 5 bases of the junction left unmatched. Looked up from germline, CDR1 is MNHEY and CDR2 is SMNVEV (reference sequence). The CDR3 DNA follows: TGTGCCAGCAGTTCCGGACTAGGTCCCTACGAGCAGTACTTC. It translates to CASSSGLGPYEQYF.

The CDR3 reads CATRDRGSSNYGYTF. CDR3 DNA sequence: TGTGCCACCCGGGACAGGGGGTCTTCCAACTATGGCTACACCTTC. The chain has TRBV6-5 and TRBJ1-2, with TRBD1 matching over 11 bases. There are 15 residues in the CDR3. V dropped 10 bases and J dropped 2; count of bases not matched to a gene: 9. The germline gives CDR1 MNHEY, CDR2 SVGAGI.

The genes are TRBV4-1 and TRBJ2-1; D perhaps matches TRBD2 (5 bases). CDR3 length: 13 amino acids. In germline, CDR1 is MGHRA, CDR2 YSYEKL. The V end lost 3 bases, the J end lost 10 bases, and 13 bases lay between the germline ends. As DNA, the CDR3 is TGCGCCAGCAGCCAGAAACTAGTGCACGAGCAGTTCTTC. Translated, it gives CASSQKLVHEQFF.

This clone was observed a few times. The chain combines TRBV5-6 with TRBJ1-1; 8 nucleotides line up with TRBD1. V was clipped by 4 bases and J by 0 bases; unmatched bases: 2. CDR1 and CDR2 (germline): SGHDT, YYEEEE. The CDR3 totals 14 residues. CDR3 nucleotide sequence: TGTGCCAGCAGCCGGACAGGGCTGAACACTGAAGCTTTCTTT. Protein product: CASSRTGLNTEAFF.

The chain links TRBV2 to TRBJ1-1; D perhaps matches TRBD1 (5 bases). The CDR3 is 15 residues long. Germline V gene data show CDR1 as SNHLY and CDR2 as FYNNEI. The germline V and J ends were trimmed by 5 bases and 0 bases, with 13 bases remaining between them. CDR3 region: CASSRGLVMNTEAFF. The DNA for the CDR3 is TGTGCCAGCAGTAGGGGCCTAGTTATGAACACTGAAGCTTTCTTT.

The gene calls are TRBV5-8 and TRBJ2-2; D is perhaps TRBD1 (5 bases). Per germline, CDR1 SGHTS and CDR2 YDEGEE. This CDR3 contains 15 residues. The ends were cut back, 2 bases at V and 4 bases at J, with 12 bases in the middle. CDR3 in DNA: TGTGCCAGCAGCTTCCCCACCGACAGCACCGGGGAGCTGTTTTTT. Protein product: CASSFPTDSTGELFF.

V is TRBV27 and J is TRBJ2-7; 7 nucleotides line up with TRBD2. The CDR3 sequence is 14 residues long. The J segment lost 2 bases and the V segment lost 4 bases, leaving 5 bases of the junction unmatched. Germline loops: CDR1 MNHEY, CDR2 SMNVEV (reference sequence). In DNA, the CDR3 is TGTGCCAGCAGTTCGACCGGGACTACCTACGAGCAGTACTTC. This codes for CASSSTGTTYEQYF.

Here the CDR3 DNA reads TGTGCCAGCTCACGCGAGCAGGGGGCCGGGGAGCTGTTTTTT. It specifies CASSREQGAGELFF. The chain joins TRBV18 to TRBJ2-2; 7 positions match TRBD1. Trimming took 4 bases from V and 6 from J; bases not matched to a gene: 5. The CDR3 covers 14 residues. Germline lookup yields CDR1 KGHSH and CDR2 LQKENI.

This sequence joins TRBV10-2 and TRBJ2-1; 8 nucleotides match TRBD2. V was pared by 10 bases and J by 9 bases, with 14 bases of the junction left unmatched. There are 14 residues in the CDR3. Germline CDR1 WSHSY, CDR2 SAAADI. The CDR3 DNA reads TGCGCCACGCAAGAAGCGGGGGCGAGCAGTGAGCAGTTCTTC. This translates into CATQEAGASSEQFF.

The rearrangement joins TRBV1 to TRBJ2-1; the D call TRBD2 from the table was never checked on the DNA. TRBV1 counts as a pseudogene. The CDR3 is 16 residues long. The CDR3 coding sequence is TGCAATTCGGCTCAGGGACTAGCGGGGGGGCTTAATGAGCAGTTCTTC. This codes for CNSAQGLAGGLNEQFF.

This sequence joins TRBV9 and TRBJ1-6, with D tentatively TRBD1 (5 bases). Trimming took off 4 bases at V and 13 bases at J, with 21 bases between the two ends. This CDR3 region has 15 residues. CDR1 is SGDLS, CDR2 YYNGEE, per germline. The CDR3 DNA reads as TGTGCCAGCAGCCGCTCAGTAATTGGGGCTAACCCCCTCCACTTT. This translates into CASSRSVIGANPLHF.

CDR3: CASSVSGGAYNEQFF. The CDR3 coding sequence is TGTGCCAGCAGCGTTAGCGGGGGGGCGTACAATGAGCAGTTCTTC. The chain combines TRBV7-6 with TRBJ2-1; 11 nucleotides line up with TRBD2. The V gene end was trimmed by 5 bases and the J gene end by 4 bases; junction bases not matched to a gene: 4. Looked up from germline, CDR1 is SGHVS and CDR2 is FNYEAQ. This CDR3 spans 15 amino acids.

V usage is TRBV29-1 and J usage is TRBJ1-1, with 9 nucleotides matching TRBD1. The CDR3 spans 15 residues. Looked up from germline, CDR1 is SQVTM and CDR2 is ANQGSEA. Trimming took 4 bases from V and 0 from J; bases not matched to a gene: 6. The CDR3 is CSVAGQGPLNTEAFF. The CDR3 DNA reads as TGCAGCGTTGCGGGACAGGGACCCTTGAACACTGAAGCTTTCTTT.

V gene TRBV5-8 combines with J gene TRBJ2-1; 8 bases map to TRBD2. The germline gives CDR1 SGHTS, CDR2 YDEGEE. Unmatched junction bases numbered 3, after V lost 4 bases and J lost 9 bases. The CDR3 has 12 amino acids. Written as DNA, the CDR3 is TGTGCCAGCAGCCGGGGGGGGGTTGAGCAGTTCTTC. Translating gives CASSRGGVEQFF.

This rearrangement joins TRBV5-1 to TRBJ2-4; 7 bases agree with TRBD2. The V and J ends lost 0 bases and 6 bases, in that order; junction bases with no gene match: 12. There are 17 residues in the CDR3. The germline V gene encodes CDR1 SGHRS and CDR2 YFSETQ. The CDR3 loop is CASSLATGLPIGNIQYF. CDR3 bases: TGCGCCAGCAGCTTGGCTACGGGACTACCGATCGGAAACATTCAGTACTTC.

The chain has TRBV27 and TRBJ2-1; D is unclear. Germline CDR1 MNHEY, CDR2 SMNVEV (reference sequence). The CDR3 is 14 residues long. Deletions cut 5 bases from V and 7 bases from J, with 15 bases between. CDR3 DNA sequence: TGTGCCAGCAGTGAAGACTGGTCCTCAAATGAGCAGTTCTTC. It yields the protein CASSEDWSSNEQFF.

The V gene is TRBV28, the J gene TRBJ2-7; D is undetermined. Germline CDR1 reads MDHEN; CDR2 reads SYDVKM. Trimming removed 3 bases from V and 0 bases from J, with 6 bases in between. This CDR3 region has 13 residues. DNA of the CDR3: TGTGCCAGCAGTTTCGGTTACTCCTACGAGCAGTACTTC. This gives the protein CASSFGYSYEQYF.